These 26 T cell receptor beta chains were all obtained from the same sample, sequenced in a study of T cell responses to AZD1222 COVID-19 vaccine. Generated by immunoSEQ multiplex PCR, the TCRdb table keeps only in-frame clones and is missing some. The data contain some 140,000 clones, approximately 90% of them singletons. This specimen consisted of peripheral blood, obtained on day 0 of AZD1222 vaccination. The origin of the receptors is an adult in good health.

The V and J genes are TRBV18 and TRBJ2-7; D unresolved. The CDR3 is 13 amino acids. Germline values: CDR1 KGHSH, CDR2 LQKENI. V was shortened by 4 bases and J by 7 bases, with 14 bases between the two germline ends. The CDR3 loop is CASSQSDGLEQYF. The CDR3 DNA reads TGTGCCAGCTCACAGTCGGACGGTCTGGAGCAGTACTTC. The whole variable domain, remainder taken from reference TRBV18 and TRBJ2-7, is NAGVMQNPRHLVRRRGQEARLRCSPMKGHSHVYWYRQLPEEGLKFMVYLQKENIIDESGMPKERFSAEFPKEGPSILRIQQVVRGDSAAYFCASSQSDGLEQYFGPGTRLTVT.

This chain connects TRBV6-5 to TRBJ1-2; no clear D gene. Germline assignment: CDR1 MNHEY and CDR2 SVGAGI. V was pared by 6 bases and J by 8 bases, with 7 bases between. This CDR3 is 10 amino acids long. The CDR3, as DNA: TGTGCCAGCAGCGAGTGGGGCTACACCTTC. This codes for CASSEWGYTF.

The chain is built from TRBV27 and TRBJ2-7; possibly TRBD1 or TRBD2 for D (6 bases each). CDR1 and CDR2 (germline): MNHEY, SMNVEV (reference sequence). The V gene lost 3 bases and the J gene lost 9 bases, with 12 bases spanning the gap. The CDR3 runs to 12 residues. The CDR3 sequence is CASSLPRGVQYF. The CDR3 nucleotides are TGTGCCAGCAGTTTGCCGAGGGGGGTGCAGTACTTC.

This clone appeared a few times. The rearrangement joins TRBV6-2 or TRBV6-3 to TRBJ2-2, with D unresolved. V lost 5 bases and J 8 bases, leaving 9 bases between the germline ends. The CDR3 runs to 12 residues. Germline V gives CDR1 MNHEY, CDR2 SVGEGT. Here the CDR3 reads CASSQLDGELFF. The CDR3 nucleotides read TGTGCCAGCAGTCAGTTGGATGGGGAGCTGTTTTTT.

The chain uses TRBV11-2 and TRBJ2-7; D ambiguous. The V and J ends lost 6 bases and 1 base respectively, with 10 bases between them. The CDR3 sequence is 13 residues long. The germline CDR1 and CDR2 sequences are SGHAT and FQNNGV. CDR3 loop: CASSPISSYEQYF. The CDR3 DNA follows: TGTGCCAGCAGTCCCATTAGTTCCTACGAGCAGTACTTC. The variable domain in full, with the rest retrieved from reference TRBV11-2 and TRBJ2-7, is EAGVAQSPRYKIIEKRQSVAFWCNPISGHATLYWYQQILGQGPKLLIQFQNNGVVDDSQLPKDRFSAERLKGVDSTLKIQPAKLEDSAVYLCASSPISSYEQYFGPGTRLTVT.

The chain joins TRBV28 to TRBJ1-1; no clear D. Trimming took off 5 bases at V and 6 bases at J, with 10 bases between the two ends. In germline, CDR1 is MDHEN, CDR2 SYDVKM. The length of the CDR3 is 12 residues. The CDR3 nucleotides read TGTGCCAGCAGTACCGAGTGGGCTGAAGCTTTCTTT. As protein: CASSTEWAEAFF. Combining the CDR3 with reference TRBV28 and TRBJ1-1 gives the whole variable domain DVKVTQSSRYLVKRTGEKVFLECVQDMDHENMFWYRQDPGLGLRLIYFSYDVKMKEKGDIPEGYSVSREKKERFSLILESASTNQTSMYLCASSTEWAEAFFGQGTRLTVV.

The rearrangement links TRBV7-2 to TRBJ1-3; 7 bases are a match to TRBD1. Germline CDR1 reads SGHTA; CDR2 reads FQGNSA. The V and J ends lost 0 bases and 0 bases, in that order; junction bases with no gene match: 11. The CDR3 consists of 19 residues. CDR3 DNA sequence: TGTGCCAGCAGCTTAGCGCGAAGGGGGACAGCGTCCTCTGGAAACACCATATATTTT. Protein sequence: CASSLARRGTASSGNTIYF.

This rearrangement joins TRBV28 to TRBJ1-3; TRBD1 aligns across 7 bases. The CDR3 sequence is 15 residues long. Germline CDR1 and CDR2: MDHEN and SYDVKM. Trimming removed 6 bases from V and 0 bases from J; junction bases left unmatched: 5. The CDR3 sequence is CASSLQGNSGNTIYF. As DNA, the CDR3 is TGTGCCAGCAGCTTACAGGGGAACTCTGGAAACACCATATATTTT.

Here the CDR3 DNA reads TGTGCCAGCAGCAATCCTGGAAACACCATATATTTT. Translation: CASSNPGNTIYF. This chain connects TRBV9 to TRBJ1-3, with no clear D. The CDR3 sequence is 12 residues long. The germline V gene has CDR1 SGDLS and CDR2 YYNGEE. The V end lost 4 bases, the J end lost 2 bases, and 4 bases lay between the germline ends.

This chain joins TRBV6-2 or TRBV6-3 and TRBJ1-1; D is ambiguous. The germline V gene encodes CDR1 MNHEY and CDR2 SVGEGT. This CDR3 comprises 17 residues. V dropped 4 bases and J dropped 6 bases, with 24 bases sitting between them. Here the CDR3 DNA reads TGTGCCAGCAGTTCCGCTGGGGAGGAGGGCGGGAGGGCTGAAGCTTTCTTT. Translation gives CASSSAGEEGGRAEAFF.

The gene calls are TRBV28 and TRBJ2-1; D not resolved. This CDR3 has 11 amino acids. Germline V gene sequence: CDR1 MDHEN, CDR2 SYDVKM. V lost 6 bases to trimming and J lost 4 bases, with 4 bases between them. The CDR3 loop is CASSRYNEQFF. The CDR3 nucleotides read TGTGCCAGCAGCCGTTACAATGAGCAGTTCTTC.

V gene TRBV19 combines with J gene TRBJ1-6; unclear D gene. Germline assignment: CDR1 LNHDA and CDR2 SQIVND (reference sequence). The CDR3 covers 14 residues. The ends were cut back, 1 base at V and 6 bases at J, with 7 bases in the middle. This CDR3 is CASSIVDGNSPLHF. The CDR3 coding sequence is TGTGCCAGTAGTATAGTGGACGGTAATTCACCCCTCCACTTT. The variable domain in full, completed from reference TRBV19 and TRBJ1-6, reads DGGITQSPKYLFRKEGQNVTLSCEQNLNHDAMYWYRQDPGQGLRLIYYSQIVNDFQKGDIAEGYSVSREKKESFPLTVTSAQKNPTAFYLCASSIVDGNSPLHFGNGTRLTVT.

The chain carries TRBV5-1 and TRBJ1-3; no reliable D call. This CDR3 comprises 14 residues. V was shortened by 0 bases and J by 0 bases, with 4 bases between the two germline ends. CDR1 is SGHRS, CDR2 YFSETQ, per germline. CDR3 sequence: CASSLEISGNTIYF. The CDR3, as DNA: TGCGCCAGCAGCTTGGAAATCTCTGGAAACACCATATATTTT.

The chain has TRBV30 and TRBJ1-2; no clear D. V was clipped by 2 bases and J by 5 bases, with 6 bases between them. CDR1 is GTSNPN and CDR2 is SVGIG in the germline V gene (reference sequence). This CDR3 is built from 11 residues. Here the CDR3 DNA reads TGTGCCTGGAGTAGAGATTATGGCTACACCTTC. Its translation is CAWSRDYGYTF.

V and J are TRBV5-1 and TRBJ2-7; 8 bases align to TRBD1. Trimming cost V 2 bases and J 3 bases; bases outside gene matches: 13. This CDR3 has 17 amino acids. Germline V gives CDR1 SGHRS, CDR2 YFSETQ. The CDR3 sequence is CASSLQQTGEIDYEQYF. CDR3 bases: TGCGCCAGCAGCTTACAACAGACAGGGGAAATCGACTACGAGCAGTACTTC. The entire variable domain, with the rest obtained from reference TRBV5-1 and TRBJ2-7, is as follows: KAGVTQTPRYLIKTRGQQVTLSCSPISGHRSVSWYQQTPGQGLQFLFEYFSETQRNKGNFPGRFSGRQFSNSRSEMNVSTLELGDSALYLCASSLQQTGEIDYEQYFGPGTRLTVT.

This CDR3 is CSGQGGSEAFF. DNA of the CDR3: TGCAGTGGGCAGGGGGGTTCTGAAGCTTTCTTT. This chain uses TRBV20-1 with TRBJ1-1; 7 bases line up with TRBD1. The CDR3 runs 11 residues. Germline assignment: CDR1 DFQATT and CDR2 SNEGSKA (reference sequence). V trimming: 7 bases; J trimming: 6 bases; junction bases outside the gene matches: 5.

The CDR3 DNA reads TGTGCCAGCAGTTTAAGCGGGGGGCCAAACACAGATACGCAGTATTTT. This encodes CASSLSGGPNTDTQYF. The chain links TRBV28 to TRBJ2-3; 9 nucleotides match TRBD2. Trimming at V came to 2 bases and at J to 2 bases, leaving 5 bases not matched to a gene. This CDR3 contains 16 residues. In germline, CDR1 is MDHEN, CDR2 SYDVKM.

The V call is TRBV19, the J call TRBJ2-2; 7 bases agree with TRBD1. The CDR3 spans 15 residues. Germline V gene lookup returns CDR1 LNHDA and CDR2 SQIVND (reference sequence). Trimming at V came to 5 bases and at J to 1 base, leaving 4 bases not matched to a gene. CDR3 sequence (DNA): TGTGCCAGTAGTCTGTGGACAGGGAACACCGGGGAGCTGTTTTTT. As protein: CASSLWTGNTGELFF.

The CDR3 sequence is CASSIAHTQYF. The DNA for the CDR3 is TGTGCCAGTAGTATAGCCCATACGCAGTATTTT. The V call is TRBV19, the J call TRBJ2-3; D gene uncertain. The CDR3 has 11 residues. In germline, CDR1 is LNHDA, CDR2 SQIVND (reference sequence). V shed 1 base and J shed 7 bases, with 3 bases lying between them.

The gene calls are TRBV19 and TRBJ2-7; possibly TRBD1 or TRBD2 for D (5 bases each). This CDR3 is built from 14 residues. CDR1 is LNHDA and CDR2 is SQIVND in the germline V gene (reference sequence). Trimming removed 4 bases at V and 0 bases at J, with 10 bases between. CDR3 protein: CASSNRDGSYEQYF. DNA of the CDR3: TGTGCCAGTAGTAACCGGGACGGCTCCTACGAGCAGTACTTC.

The gene calls are TRBV27 and TRBJ2-1; a weak D match, TRBD2 (6 bases). In germline, CDR1 is MNHEY, CDR2 SMNVEV (reference sequence). The length of the CDR3 is 14 residues. V dropped 7 bases and J dropped 2 bases, with 12 bases sitting between them. The DNA for the CDR3 is TGTGCCAGCAAACAGACTAGGACCTACAATGAGCAGTTCTTC. Translated: CASKQTRTYNEQFF.

CDR3 nucleotide sequence: TGTGCCAGCACCACCGGACAGCGGAGGGGTTACACCTTC. Its protein product is CASTTGQRRGYTF. V is TRBV2 and J is TRBJ1-2; a weak D match, TRBD1 (6 bases). V lost 7 bases, J lost 11 bases, and 20 bases lay in between. The V gene's germline CDR1 is SNHLY and CDR2 FYNNEI. The CDR3 extends over 13 amino acids.

V is TRBV24-1 and J is TRBJ2-1, with 10 nucleotides matching TRBD2. After removal of 3 bases from V and 8 bases from J, the junction contained 6 bases not matched to a gene. CDR1 and CDR2 from the germline V gene are KGHDR and SFDVKD. This CDR3 region has 15 residues. CDR3 region: CATSDQRGGGDEQFF. In DNA, the CDR3 is TGTGCCACCAGTGATCAGCGGGGGGGCGGGGATGAGCAGTTCTTC.

This rearrangement joins TRBV5-1 to TRBJ2-5; D is unresolved. Looked up from germline, CDR1 is SGHRS and CDR2 is YFSETQ. The V gene lost 3 bases and the J gene lost 2 bases, with 11 bases spanning the gap. The CDR3 extends over 14 amino acids. The CDR3 here is CASSSMSEQETQYF. DNA for the CDR3: TGCGCCAGCAGCTCTATGAGCGAACAAGAGACCCAGTACTTC.

This clone has only one observation. The rearrangement joins TRBV21-1 to TRBJ2-5; the table's D gene call, TRBD1, was not cross checked with the DNA. TRBV21-1 is noted as a pseudogene. There are 16 residues in the CDR3. CDR3 residues: CASREGQGAAGETQYF. CDR3 DNA: TGTGCCAGCAGAGAGGGACAGGGGGCCGCAGGGGAGACCCAGTACTTC.

The V gene is TRBV11-2, the J gene TRBJ1-4; no definite D call. This CDR3 has 14 residues. V gave up 5 bases and J gave up 7 bases, with 14 bases separating them. The germline gives CDR1 SGHAT, CDR2 FQNNGV. The CDR3 loop reads CASSLSGRGEKLFF. CDR3 DNA: TGTGCCAGCAGCCTCTCAGGAAGAGGTGAAAAACTGTTTTTT.